This TCR beta chain was retrieved from a study of T cells in lung cancer brain metastases. About the study: About 85% of the roughly 20 patients had a tobacco use history.

The CDR3 spans 13 residues. V was clipped by 1 base and J by 5 bases; unmatched bases: 1. Per the germline V gene, CDR1 is SEHNR and CDR2 is FQNEAQ (reference sequence). The protocol was immunoSEQ multiplex PCR, while the TCRdb copy is restricted to in-frame clones and leaves out a portion. The table records over 600 clones, approximately 95% of them present only once. Remarks on this clone: Its antigen remains unidentified.

Patients had either synchronous oligometastatic disease or delayed solitary brain metastasis recurrence. Study-wide findings and caveats: Paired primaries held more unique productive clones than brain metastases (median about 4,500 versus 1,500). Paired lesions shared few clones; most were lesion-specific (mean Morisita approximately 0.25).

The receptor's source is a woman in her forties or fifties with non-small cell lung cancer that had spread to the brain. The J gene is TRBJ1-1, the V gene TRBV7-9; 7 bases match TRBD1. Sequencing was performed on tumor tissue from a brain metastasis. As DNA, the CDR3 is TGTGCCAGCAGCTTAGGACAGGGTACTGAAGCTTTCTTT. It yields the protein CASSLGQGTEAFF.